This is a list of T cell receptor beta chains from one sample in a study of T cell responses to AZD1222 COVID-19 vaccine. The assay was immunoSEQ multiplex PCR, and TCRdb's table has in-frame clones only and misses some. The sample lists about 180,000 clones; roughly 92% were seen once. The input for sequencing was peripheral blood, taken 28 days after the second AZD1222 dose. These TCRs come from an adult who received the AZD1222 COVID-19 vaccine. Each CDR3 is given with its conserved first and last residue. Fields, in order: V gene, D gene, clone size, J gene, CDR3 DNA, CDR3 protein. D genes are given only for firm matches. Only part of the rows carry a size: once, few, many, or a class if the clone is expanded.

TRBV12-3/TRBV12-4	NA	NA	TRBJ1-2	TGTGCCAGCAGCCGGGCTTATGGCTACACCTTC	CASSRAYGYTF
TRBV29-1	NA	NA	TRBJ1-1	TGCAGCGTTGAAGAGATTGGGGAAGCAGGTATTGAGACTGAAGCTTTCTTT	CSVEEIGEAGIETEAFF
TRBV25-1	NA	NA	TRBJ1-1	TGTGCCAGCAGTGAGTCAGGGTCCATTGGAGCTTTCTTT	CASSESGSIGAFF
TRBV12-3/TRBV12-4	NA	NA	TRBJ2-3	TGTGCCAGCAGTTCATTAACAGATACGCAGTATTTT	CASSSLTDTQYF
TRBV28	NA	once	TRBJ2-2	TGTGCCAGCAGTTTTTATGACTCGGCCCGCACCGGGGAGCTGTTTTTT	CASSFYDSARTGELFF
TRBV3-1/TRBV3-2	NA	NA	TRBJ1-5	TGTGCCAGCAGCCAAGAGAGGAATCAGCCCCAGCATTTT	CASSQERNQPQHF
TRBV19	NA	NA	TRBJ2-7	TGTGCCAGTAGTCCCAGTGCGGGACTCTACGAGCAGTACTTC	CASSPSAGLYEQYF
TRBV5-1	TRBD2	NA	TRBJ2-3	TGCGCCAGCGTCAGGAGCGGGGCTAGCACAGATACGCAGTATTTT	CASVRSGASTDTQYF
TRBV7-9	NA	NA	TRBJ2-7	TGTGCCAGCAGCTTAGACCTAATGGACACCTACGAGCAGTACTTC	CASSLDLMDTYEQYF
TRBV6-6	NA	NA	TRBJ1-5	TGTGCCAGCAGTTACCAGGTGGGGGCGAGTAATCAGCCCCAGCATTTT	CASSYQVGASNQPQHF
TRBV3-1/TRBV3-2	NA	NA	TRBJ1-1	TGTGCCAGCAGCCAAGTGCGAGATAACACTGAAGCTTTCTTT	CASSQVRDNTEAFF
TRBV3-1/TRBV3-2	TRBD1	NA	TRBJ1-2	TGTGCCAGCAGCTACAGGGGTGCGGAGGGCTACACCTTC	CASSYRGAEGYTF
TRBV19	NA	NA	TRBJ1-6	TGTGCCAGTAGTATAGGACCCGGGACGCCCCAGTCACCCCTCCACTTT	CASSIGPGTPQSPLHF
TRBV5-1	NA	NA	TRBJ2-2	TGCGCCAGCAGTGTTGGCGATTCGAGCGGGGAGCTGTTTTTT	CASSVGDSSGELFF
TRBV6-6	NA	NA	TRBJ2-1	TGTGCCAGCAGCCCAGACGCACGCGCCGCGTTCTTC	CASSPDARAAFF
TRBV7-8	NA	NA	TRBJ1-6	TGTGCCAGCAGCTGGTCGGAGAATTCACCCCTCCACTTT	CASSWSENSPLHF
TRBV19	TRBD2	NA	TRBJ2-7	TGTGCCAGTAGTATAGCCGTACTAGCGGGGTTCTACGAGCAGTACTTC	CASSIAVLAGFYEQYF
TRBV29-1	NA	NA	TRBJ1-2	TGCAGCGTGCGGCGAGGGGCGCTGAACTATGGCTACACCTTC	CSVRRGALNYGYTF
TRBV12-3/TRBV12-4	NA	NA	TRBJ1-1	TGTGCCAGCAGTTCTGGGACCGAGGGAGAAGCTTTCTTT	CASSSGTEGEAFF
TRBV6-4	NA	few	TRBJ1-5	TGTGCCAGCGACGGGCTGTTTTGGGAGATTAATCAGCCCCAGCATTTT	CASDGLFWEINQPQHF
TRBV10-2	TRBD1	NA	TRBJ2-5	TGCGCCAGCAACGCCGGGACAGGGGGCGGGGGGGCAAGAACGAAAGAGACCCAGTACTTC	CASNAGTGGGGARTKETQYF
TRBV5-1	NA	NA	TRBJ1-1	TGCGCCAGCAGCTTGGTCTCAGGAGGGAACACTGAAGCTTTCTTT	CASSLVSGGNTEAFF
TRBV5-1	NA	NA	TRBJ2-3	TGCGCCAGCAGCTTGGGGGGGCGGACAGATACGCAGTATTTT	CASSLGGRTDTQYF
TRBV18	TRBD1	NA	TRBJ2-1	TGTGCCAGCGCCCCGGGACAGTCCTACAATGAGCAGTTCTTC	CASAPGQSYNEQFF
TRBV6-5	NA	NA	TRBJ1-4	TGTGCCAGCACCGTGGGCGGCAGTAATGAAAAACTGTTTTTT	CASTVGGSNEKLFF
TRBV10-3	NA	NA	TRBJ2-7	TGTGCCATCAGCCGGGGGACAACCTCCTACGAGCAGTACTTC	CAISRGTTSYEQYF
TRBV5-4	NA	NA	TRBJ2-2	TGTGCCAGCAGCTTGCACTCCACCGGGGAGCTGTTTTTT	CASSLHSTGELFF
TRBV28	TRBD1	NA	TRBJ1-2	TGTGCCAGCAGTTCCCCGGACAGGGGCAATGGCTACACCTTC	CASSSPDRGNGYTF
TRBV9	TRBD2	NA	TRBJ2-7	TGTGCCAGCAGCGTTGCGGGGGTGCCGGACCACGAGCAGTACTTC	CASSVAGVPDHEQYF
TRBV9	NA	NA	TRBJ2-7	TGTGCCAGCAGCGGCCAGGGCTTTGAGGACGAGCAGTACTTC	CASSGQGFEDEQYF
TRBV7-3	NA	NA	TRBJ2-5	TGTGCCAGCAGCTTAATGGCCAATAGGGAGACCCAGTACTTC	CASSLMANRETQYF